A selection of T cell receptor beta chains follows, all from one sample in a study of cytomegalovirus exposure and HLA in healthy donors. Sequencing used immunoSEQ multiplex PCR; TCRdb keeps in-frame clones, though not all of them. The data show more than 85,000 clones, roughly 79% seen once. The sample taken for sequencing was PBMCs. The receptors derive from a woman under 40 in good health and CMV-seronegative. Each CDR3 is given with its conserved first and last residue. The D gene is left open where the match is weak. Rows give clone size only sometimes, using once, few, many, or a class for an expanded clone.

d_call: TRBD2
v_call: TRBV5-5
clone_size: .
j_call: TRBJ2-1
cdr3_aa: CASSSVQREKGEQFF
cdr3_nt: TGTGCCAGCAGCTCTGTCCAGCGGGAGAAAGGTGAGCAGTTCTTC

d_call: .
v_call: TRBV6-5
clone_size: few
j_call: TRBJ1-6
cdr3_aa: CASSPGIGSPLHF
cdr3_nt: TGTGCCAGCAGCCCCGGGATTGGTTCACCCCTCCACTTT

d_call: TRBD2
v_call: TRBV5-1
clone_size: once
j_call: TRBJ2-1
cdr3_aa: CASSWGIAGGVRDEQFF
cdr3_nt: TGCGCCAGCAGCTGGGGGATAGCGGGAGGGGTTAGGGATGAGCAGTTCTTC

d_call: .
v_call: TRBV6-5
clone_size: .
j_call: TRBJ1-1
cdr3_aa: CASSSQTGNTEAFF
cdr3_nt: TGTGCCAGCAGTTCCCAGACAGGAAACACTGAAGCTTTCTTT

d_call: .
v_call: TRBV5-4
clone_size: .
j_call: TRBJ1-6
cdr3_aa: CASSFMSPNSPLHF
cdr3_nt: TGTGCCAGCAGCTTCATGTCCCCCAATTCACCCCTCCACTTT

d_call: TRBD1
v_call: TRBV25-1
clone_size: .
j_call: TRBJ2-7
cdr3_aa: CASSGGTGRDYEQYF
cdr3_nt: TGTGCCAGCAGTGGGGGGACAGGGAGGGACTACGAGCAGTACTTC

d_call: .
v_call: TRBV5-1
clone_size: .
j_call: TRBJ2-2
cdr3_aa: CASSLAGTGELFF
cdr3_nt: TGCGCCAGCAGCTTGGCGGGGACCGGGGAGCTGTTTTTT

d_call: TRBD1
v_call: TRBV29-1
clone_size: .
j_call: TRBJ2-7
cdr3_aa: CSVDVLGQGHEQYF
cdr3_nt: TGCAGCGTTGATGTCTTGGGACAGGGGCACGAGCAGTACTTC

d_call: .
v_call: TRBV7-6
clone_size: .
j_call: TRBJ2-7
cdr3_aa: CASSPPDREEQYF
cdr3_nt: TGTGCCAGCAGCCCGCCGGACCGGGAAGAGCAGTACTTC

d_call: .
v_call: TRBV4-1
clone_size: .
j_call: TRBJ2-1
cdr3_aa: CASSQDSSAYEQFF
cdr3_nt: TGCGCCAGCAGCCAAGATTCGAGCGCCTATGAGCAGTTCTTC

d_call: TRBD1
v_call: TRBV6-4
clone_size: once
j_call: TRBJ2-1
cdr3_aa: CASSPGQGNEQFF
cdr3_nt: TGTGCCAGCAGTCCGGGACAGGGGAATGAGCAGTTCTTC

d_call: TRBD2
v_call: TRBV18
clone_size: few
j_call: TRBJ2-7
cdr3_aa: CASSPAYYWTRRYEQYF
cdr3_nt: TGTGCCAGCTCCCCTGCTTATTACTGGACTAGAAGATATGAGCAGTACTTC

d_call: TRBD2
v_call: TRBV29-1
clone_size: .
j_call: TRBJ2-1
cdr3_aa: CSVGTSGRGNEQFF
cdr3_nt: TGCAGCGTTGGAACTAGCGGGAGAGGCAATGAGCAGTTCTTC

d_call: TRBD2
v_call: TRBV13
clone_size: .
j_call: TRBJ2-3
cdr3_aa: CASSLRLAGGGTDTQYF
cdr3_nt: TGTGCCAGCAGCTTAAGACTAGCGGGAGGGGGAACAGATACGCAGTATTTT

d_call: TRBD2
v_call: TRBV19
clone_size: .
j_call: TRBJ2-2
cdr3_aa: CASTRFGGGNTGELFF
cdr3_nt: TGTGCCAGTACCCGATTTGGCGGGGGGAACACCGGGGAGCTGTTTTTT

d_call: TRBD1
v_call: TRBV7-2
clone_size: .
j_call: TRBJ2-6
cdr3_aa: CASSRTGGASGANVLTF
cdr3_nt: TGTGCCAGCAGTAGGACAGGGGGCGCTTCAGGGGCCAACGTCCTGACTTTC

d_call: .
v_call: TRBV28
clone_size: .
j_call: TRBJ1-4
cdr3_aa: CASSKAGASEEKLFF
cdr3_nt: TGTGCCAGCAGTAAGGCAGGGGCAAGTGAGGAAAAACTGTTTTTT

d_call: TRBD1
v_call: TRBV27
clone_size: .
j_call: TRBJ2-3
cdr3_aa: CASSLRGGIADTQYF
cdr3_nt: TGTGCCAGCAGTTTACGAGGGGGCATTGCAGATACGCAGTATTTT

d_call: TRBD2
v_call: TRBV7-2
clone_size: .
j_call: TRBJ2-7
cdr3_aa: CASSPGLAGGAEQYF
cdr3_nt: TGTGCCAGCAGCCCTGGACTAGCGGGGGGTGCTGAGCAGTACTTC

d_call: TRBD1
v_call: TRBV5-1
clone_size: .
j_call: TRBJ1-2
cdr3_aa: CASSYTGGAYGYTF
cdr3_nt: TGCGCCAGCAGTTATACAGGGGGCGCCTATGGCTACACCTTC

d_call: .
v_call: TRBV19
clone_size: .
j_call: TRBJ1-4
cdr3_aa: CASSMGGEKLFF
cdr3_nt: TGTGCCAGTAGTATGGGGGGTGAAAAACTGTTTTTT

d_call: TRBD2
v_call: TRBV7-2
clone_size: .
j_call: TRBJ2-3
cdr3_aa: CASSFTSGRGLTDTQYF
cdr3_nt: TGTGCCAGCAGCTTTACTAGCGGGAGGGGTTTGACAGATACGCAGTATTTT

d_call: TRBD1
v_call: TRBV7-2
clone_size: .
j_call: TRBJ1-3
cdr3_aa: CASSRDRVSGNTIYF
cdr3_nt: TGTGCCAGCAGCAGGGACAGGGTCTCTGGAAACACCATATATTTT

d_call: .
v_call: TRBV6-6
clone_size: .
j_call: TRBJ1-6
cdr3_aa: CASSYGDNSPLHF
cdr3_nt: TGTGCCAGCAGTTACGGAGATAATTCACCCCTCCACTTT

d_call: .
v_call: TRBV9
clone_size: once
j_call: TRBJ2-2
cdr3_aa: CASSVARGGELFF
cdr3_nt: TGTGCCAGCAGCGTGGCCCGGGGCGGGGAGCTGTTTTTT

d_call: .
v_call: TRBV19
clone_size: .
j_call: TRBJ2-1
cdr3_aa: CASRPGGIMNEQFF
cdr3_nt: TGTGCCAGTAGGCCGGGGGGCATAATGAATGAGCAGTTCTTC

d_call: .
v_call: TRBV2
clone_size: .
j_call: TRBJ1-2
cdr3_aa: CASSALVLSYGYTF
cdr3_nt: TGTGCCAGCAGTGCGTTAGTTTTAAGCTATGGCTACACCTTC

d_call: .
v_call: TRBV6-6
clone_size: .
j_call: TRBJ1-1
cdr3_aa: CASSRTLNTEAFF
cdr3_nt: TGTGCCAGCAGTCGGACACTAAACACTGAAGCTTTCTTT

d_call: .
v_call: TRBV29-1
clone_size: .
j_call: TRBJ2-1
cdr3_aa: CSVGHRGRTYNEQFF
cdr3_nt: TGCAGCGTTGGACATAGGGGAAGGACCTACAATGAGCAGTTCTTC

d_call: .
v_call: TRBV6-5
clone_size: few
j_call: TRBJ2-7
cdr3_aa: CASSYATVQYF
cdr3_nt: TGTGCCAGCAGTTACGCAACGGTGCAGTACTTC

d_call: .
v_call: TRBV10-3
clone_size: .
j_call: TRBJ2-7
cdr3_aa: CAISLKGVEVSYEQYF
cdr3_nt: TGTGCCATCAGTTTGAAAGGGGTAGAGGTGTCCTACGAGCAGTACTTC

d_call: TRBD1
v_call: TRBV5-1
clone_size: once
j_call: TRBJ1-2
cdr3_aa: CASSRSGTDFYGYTF
cdr3_nt: TGCGCCAGCAGCAGATCCGGGACAGACTTCTATGGCTACACCTTC

d_call: .
v_call: TRBV29-1
clone_size: .
j_call: TRBJ2-3
cdr3_aa: CSVEPSTDTQYF
cdr3_nt: TGCAGCGTTGAACCAAGCACAGATACGCAGTATTTT

d_call: TRBD1
v_call: TRBV7-8
clone_size: once
j_call: TRBJ1-1
cdr3_aa: CASSGFLQGASTEAFF
cdr3_nt: TGTGCCAGCAGCGGGTTCTTACAGGGGGCTTCGACTGAAGCTTTCTTT

d_call: TRBD2
v_call: TRBV5-1
clone_size: .
j_call: TRBJ2-1
cdr3_aa: CASSLGAGGGHEQFF
cdr3_nt: TGCGCCAGCAGCTTGGGAGCGGGAGGCGGCCATGAGCAGTTCTTC

d_call: .
v_call: TRBV5-4
clone_size: .
j_call: TRBJ2-1
cdr3_aa: CASSKRTPIGEQFF
cdr3_nt: TGTGCCAGCAGCAAAAGGACTCCCATTGGGGAGCAGTTCTTC

d_call: .
v_call: TRBV30
clone_size: .
j_call: TRBJ1-2
cdr3_aa: CAWGLGGDYGYTF
cdr3_nt: TGTGCCTGGGGCTTGGGGGGAGACTATGGCTACACCTTC

d_call: .
v_call: TRBV6-6
clone_size: .
j_call: TRBJ2-7
cdr3_aa: CASSSRLHPYEQYF
cdr3_nt: TGTGCCAGCAGCTCCCGACTACATCCGTACGAGCAGTACTTC

d_call: .
v_call: TRBV4-3
clone_size: .
j_call: TRBJ1-2
cdr3_aa: CASSQQTDTNYGYTF
cdr3_nt: TGCGCCAGCAGCCAACAGACAGATACGAACTATGGCTACACCTTC

d_call: .
v_call: TRBV7-8
clone_size: .
j_call: TRBJ2-5
cdr3_aa: CASSVDRQEAQYF
cdr3_nt: TGTGCCAGCAGCGTCGACAGGCAAGAGGCCCAGTACTTC

d_call: TRBD2
v_call: TRBV5-1
clone_size: .
j_call: TRBJ2-1
cdr3_aa: CASSLGTSGNEQFF
cdr3_nt: TGCGCCAGCAGCTTGGGGACTAGCGGGAACGAGCAGTTCTTC

d_call: TRBD1
v_call: TRBV19
clone_size: few
j_call: TRBJ2-2
cdr3_aa: CASSTKRDRGRNTGELFF
cdr3_nt: TGTGCCAGTAGTACAAAACGGGACAGGGGGCGGAACACCGGGGAGCTGTTTTTT

d_call: TRBD1
v_call: TRBV18
clone_size: .
j_call: TRBJ2-1
cdr3_aa: CASSAGTGGSEQFF
cdr3_nt: TGTGCCAGCTCAGCGGGGACAGGGGGCAGTGAGCAGTTCTTC

d_call: TRBD1
v_call: TRBV7-2
clone_size: few
j_call: TRBJ2-7
cdr3_aa: CASSSRQGFGEQYF
cdr3_nt: TGTGCCAGCAGCTCGCGACAGGGGTTTGGCGAGCAGTACTTC

d_call: .
v_call: TRBV7-9
clone_size: .
j_call: TRBJ1-1
cdr3_aa: CASSPLSTGSTEAFF
cdr3_nt: TGTGCCAGCAGCCCCCTTTCCACGGGGTCCACTGAAGCTTTCTTT

d_call: .
v_call: TRBV7-9
clone_size: .
j_call: TRBJ1-1
cdr3_aa: CASSLGENTEAFF
cdr3_nt: TGTGCCAGCAGCTTAGGAGAGAACACTGAAGCTTTCTTT

d_call: .
v_call: TRBV5-1
clone_size: few
j_call: TRBJ1-5
cdr3_aa: CASSELGQPQHF
cdr3_nt: TGCGCCAGCAGCGAACTCGGTCAGCCCCAGCATTTT

d_call: .
v_call: TRBV19
clone_size: .
j_call: TRBJ2-3
cdr3_aa: CASGSGRVTDTQYF
cdr3_nt: TGTGCCAGTGGGTCGGGTCGGGTCACAGATACGCAGTATTTT

d_call: .
v_call: TRBV6-6
clone_size: .
j_call: TRBJ2-1
cdr3_aa: CASGKTSYNEQFF
cdr3_nt: TGTGCCAGCGGCAAAACTAGCTACAATGAGCAGTTCTTC